This T cell receptor (beta chain) was sequenced during a study of blood T cell repertoires in COVID-19. Profiling relied on immunoSEQ multiplex PCR, and the TCRdb table lists in-frame clones only, not all of them. The data hold some 150,000 clones, with approximately 86% observed a single time. This receptor was taken from a woman aged 45 to 65 with acute or convalescent COVID-19. The sequencing sample was made of peripheral blood.

DNA of the CDR3: TGCGCCAGCAGCCAACCCGACTGGGGGGGCAATGAGCAGTTCTTC. Protein sequence: CASSQPDWGGNEQFF. The genes are TRBV4-1 and TRBJ2-1, with 7 nucleotides matching TRBD2. Germline V gene lookup returns CDR1 MGHRA and CDR2 YSYEKL. With V trimmed by 2 bases and J by 6 bases, 7 bases remained unmatched. The CDR3 covers 15 residues.